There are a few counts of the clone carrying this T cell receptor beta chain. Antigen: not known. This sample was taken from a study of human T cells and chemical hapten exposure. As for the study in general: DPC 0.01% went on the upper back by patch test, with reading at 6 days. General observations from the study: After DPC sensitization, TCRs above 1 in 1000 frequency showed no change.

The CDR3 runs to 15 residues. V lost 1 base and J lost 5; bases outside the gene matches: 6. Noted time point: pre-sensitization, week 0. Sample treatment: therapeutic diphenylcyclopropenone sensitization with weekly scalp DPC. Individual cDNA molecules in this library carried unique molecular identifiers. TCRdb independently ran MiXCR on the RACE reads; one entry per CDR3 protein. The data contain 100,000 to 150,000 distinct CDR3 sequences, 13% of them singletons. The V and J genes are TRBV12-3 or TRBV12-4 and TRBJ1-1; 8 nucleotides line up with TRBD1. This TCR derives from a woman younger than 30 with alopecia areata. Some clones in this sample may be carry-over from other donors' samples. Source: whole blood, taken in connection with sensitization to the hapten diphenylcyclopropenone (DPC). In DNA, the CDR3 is TGTGCCAGCAGTTTAGAGGGCAGGGGGCGGACTGAAGCTTTCTTT. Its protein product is CASSLEGRGRTEAFF.